This T cell receptor (beta chain) was recovered during a study of blood T cell repertoires in COVID-19 (TCRdb year 2020). About the full investigation: Samples covering the acute and convalescent phases of COVID-19 were provided by collaborators in the United States, Italy and Spain. The dataset comprised deeply sampled blood TCRbeta repertoires from subjects exposed to, actively infected with, or recovered from COVID-19. Sample metadata almost always included a de-identified subject ID, COVID-19 status, age in years and sex. The samples were drawn from two sources: the first 160 participants of the ongoing ImmuneRACE study, and 950 to 1,500 subjects contributed by 6 global collaborators. The repertoires were released in a freely available public database meant as a resource for research on the immune response to SARS-CoV-2. HLA class I and class II types, where available, came from metadata supplied by the sample provider rather than from assay-based typing. The prospective study material was composed of cDNA or gDNA derived from T cells, B-cell-depleted T cells, or PBMCs. Results and caveats for the whole study, not just this receptor: How much clinical and demographic metadata was included differed by source and by participant, and the metadata was provided uncurated.

Each collaborating institution followed its own protocols to collect whole blood in K2EDTA tubes. For TCRbeta analysis, collaborator samples were shipped as frozen whole blood, as isolated PBMCs, or as DNA extracted from either sample type. TCRbeta CDR3 regions were amplified from genomic DNA by means of the immunoSEQ Assay, a bias-controlled multiplex PCR. As for the original processing: Within the assay, amplification of reference gene primers was used to estimate how many nucleated cells each sample contained. To quantify the absolute abundance of each unique TCRbeta CDR3 rearrangement, sequence reads were collapsed and filtered. For each sample, productive Simpson clonality was calculated by taking the square root of Simpson's diversity index across productive rearrangements. This immuneACCESS table, as held by TCRdb, lists in-frame sequences with V and J called but not all clones. Of the missing ones, under half trace to an unresolved V gene in checked studies; the others have no known cause. The DNA was the basis for D and trimming; V, J and clone size are from that table. The sample has tens of thousands of clones on record, more than 70% of them singletons. The biggest ten clones account for 6% to 7.5% of the sample.

As for this clone: Its antigen target is currently unknown. No much larger clone is present one base from it, and per-base qualities are unavailable.

The clonotype was recovered from a woman of 80 years or more with acute or convalescent COVID-19. The sequencing input was peripheral blood.

The sequence in DNA is TGTGCCAGCAGCCCCCTGGACAGGGTATACTATGGCTACACCTTC. Its product reads: CASSPLDRVYYGYTF. The chain is made from TRBV5-8 and TRBJ1-2, with 8 bases in between that match TRBD1. Unmatched junction bases come to 8, with V trimmed by 4 bases and J by 3 bases. The CDR3 measures 15 amino acids from cysteine to phenylalanine. Only the CDR3 DNA is retained, 45 bases long and in frame from the first base. The germline V gene yields SGHTS for CDR1 and YDEGEE for CDR2.